This TCR beta chain was obtained from a study of control samples from healthy donors and cancer patients. Trimming shortened V by 4 bases and J by 5 bases, and 15 bases separated the two germline ends. Germline CDR1 and CDR2: SGHTA and FQGTGA. The CDR3 is made up of 15 amino acids. Sequencing used immunoSEQ multiplex PCR; TCRdb keeps in-frame clones, though not all of them. The data contain 110,000 to 150,000 clones, approximately 88% of them singletons. This sequence joins TRBV7-3 and TRBJ2-1; possible D gene TRBD1, 5 bases. The sequenced sample was blood. The receptor comes from a man aged 25-45 years in good health. The CDR3 DNA is TGTGCCAGCAGCTCCCCCGGGTTCAGGGACAATGAGCAGTTCTTC. It translates to CASSSPGFRDNEQFF. The full variable domain, its missing parts supplied by reference TRBV7-3 and TRBJ2-1, is GAGVSQTPSNKVTEKGKYVELRCDPISGHTALYWYRQSLGQGPEFLIYFQGTGAADDSGLPNDRFFAVRPEGSVSTLKIQRTERGDSAVYLCASSSPGFRDNEQFFGPGTRLTVL.